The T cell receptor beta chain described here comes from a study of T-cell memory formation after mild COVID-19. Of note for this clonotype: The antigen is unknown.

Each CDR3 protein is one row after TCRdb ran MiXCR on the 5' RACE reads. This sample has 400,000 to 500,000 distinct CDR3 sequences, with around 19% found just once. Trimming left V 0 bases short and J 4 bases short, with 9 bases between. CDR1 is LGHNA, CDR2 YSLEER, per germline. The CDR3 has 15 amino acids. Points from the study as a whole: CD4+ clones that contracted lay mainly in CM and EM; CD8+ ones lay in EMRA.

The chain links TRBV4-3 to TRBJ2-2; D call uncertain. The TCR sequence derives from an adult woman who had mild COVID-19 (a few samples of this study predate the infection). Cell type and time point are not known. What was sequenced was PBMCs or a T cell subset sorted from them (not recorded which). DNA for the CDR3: TGCGCCAGCAGCCAAGATACCGGACCCACCGGGGAGCTGTTTTTT. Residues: CASSQDTGPTGELFF.